These 30 T cell receptor beta chains originate from one sample sequenced in a study of T-cell reconstitution after alpha-beta-depleted transplantation in children. Construction of the TCRbeta library involved unique molecular identifiers. Using its own MiXCR run on the PCR reads, TCRdb lists one record per CDR3 protein. The sample shows approximately 300,000 distinct CDR3 sequences, 10% of them seen only once. The material sequenced was PBMCs, taken before TCRalphabeta/CD19-depleted stem cell transplant. All receptors derive from a boy less than two years old with acute myeloid leukemia, due to receive a stem cell transplant.

This clonotype came up many times. The gene calls are TRBV4-3 and TRBJ2-1; 9 bases are a match to TRBD2. J was trimmed by 7 bases and V by 3 bases; bases with no gene match: 4. The CDR3 sequence is 14 residues long. CDR1 and CDR2 from the germline V gene are LGHNA and YSLEER. The CDR3 sequence: CASSQEREENEQFF. In nucleotides, the CDR3 is TGCGCCAGCAGCCAGGAGCGGGAGGAGAATGAGCAGTTCTTC.

This clonotype was counted ten times or more. This chain connects TRBV7-3 to TRBJ2-1; 10 bases are a match to TRBD1. The V and J ends lost 5 bases and 2 bases, in that order; junction bases with no gene match: 6. The CDR3 has 16 residues. The V gene's germline CDR1 is SGHTA and CDR2 FQGTGA. In DNA, the CDR3 is TGTGCCAGCAGCCTAGTGGGACAGGGGACCTACAATGAGCAGTTCTTC. Translating it yields CASSLVGQGTYNEQFF.

This clonotype showed up many times. This chain links TRBV5-1 with TRBJ2-5; tentative D call: TRBD2 (6 bases). V lost 0 bases and J lost 2, with 11 bases in between. The germline gives CDR1 SGHRS, CDR2 YFSETQ. The CDR3 extends over 15 amino acids. Written as DNA, the CDR3 is TGCGCCAGCAGCTTGGCCGGGGGAGAGCAAGAGACCCAGTACTTC. It encodes CASSLAGGEQETQYF.

This clonotype has just a few counts. This chain links TRBV6-2 or TRBV6-3 with TRBJ2-3; the D is unclear. With 2 bases removed from V and 2 bases from J, the gap between germline ends came to 8 bases. The CDR3 covers 14 residues. Germline CDR1 and CDR2: MNHEY and SVGEGT. The CDR3 DNA is TGTGCCAGCAGTTACGAACTATACACAGATACGCAGTATTTT. It encodes CASSYELYTDTQYF.

There are many counts of this clonotype. V gene TRBV27 combines with J gene TRBJ1-5, with TRBD1 matching over 8 bases. CDR1 and CDR2 (germline): MNHEY, SMNVEV (reference sequence). The CDR3 loop spans 12 amino acids. The trim removed 2 bases at V and 11 bases at J, leaving 2 bases unmatched. CDR3: CASSLKGQAQHF. The CDR3 DNA reads as TGTGCCAGCAGTTTAAAGGGACAGGCCCAGCATTTT.

This clonotype was counted at least ten times. This chain joins TRBV11-2 and TRBJ2-1, with 7 bases matching TRBD1. CDR3 size: 18 residues. With 3 bases clipped from V and 1 base from J, the junction kept 12 bases outside the gene matches. Germline V gene lookup returns CDR1 SGHAT and CDR2 FQNNGV. CDR3 amino acids: CASSLGRGPTGSYNEQFF. Written as DNA, the CDR3 is TGTGCCAGCAGCTTGGGTAGGGGGCCAACGGGGTCCTACAATGAGCAGTTCTTC.

The rearrangement uses TRBV28 and TRBJ1-4; 9 bases match TRBD1. Germline-derived CDR1 and CDR2 are MDHEN and SYDVKM. The CDR3 is made up of 14 amino acids. Losses at the gene ends were 4 bases for V and 5 bases for J; bases not matched to a gene: 2. The CDR3 loop is CASSSTGGNEKLFF. As DNA, the CDR3 is TGTGCCAGCAGTTCGACAGGGGGGAATGAAAAACTGTTTTTT.

This clonotype was seen many times. This chain joins TRBV9 and TRBJ2-2; 7 positions match TRBD2. The germline CDR1 and CDR2 sequences are SGDLS and YYNGEE. This CDR3 is built from 15 residues. V lost 2 bases, J lost 2 bases, and 3 bases stayed unmatched. CDR3 protein: CASSVGLVNTGELFF. The DNA of the CDR3 is TGTGCCAGCAGCGTCGGACTAGTAAACACCGGGGAGCTGTTTTTT.

This clonotype was counted only a few times. This chain joins TRBV7-8 and TRBJ2-4; 9 bases map to TRBD2. This CDR3 is 16 amino acids long. V lost 4 bases, J lost 4 bases, and 8 bases stayed unmatched. In germline, CDR1 is SGHVS, CDR2 FQNEAQ. In nucleotides, the CDR3 is TGTGCCAGCAGCTGGGGGGCGGGAGGGGGGAAAAACATTCAGTACTTC. It codes for CASSWGAGGGKNIQYF.

The chain combines TRBV7-2 with TRBJ2-5, with TRBD2 matching over 9 bases. Germline CDR1 and CDR2: SGHTA and FQGNSA. The CDR3 has 16 amino acids. The V segment lost 1 base and the J segment 4 bases; nucleotides outside the gene matches: 7. The CDR3 nucleotides are TGTGCCAGCAGCTTAGAGTGGCGGGGGGGCTTAGAGACCCAGTACTTC. Translated, it gives CASSLEWRGGLETQYF.

In its sample, this clonotype was seen a few times. The CDR3 here is CASSQDHTFLSGANVLTF. The CDR3 nucleotides are TGCGCCAGCAGCCAAGACCACACCTTCCTCTCTGGGGCCAACGTCCTGACTTTC. This chain links TRBV4-3 with TRBJ2-6; no definite D call. Germline V gene data show CDR1 as LGHNA and CDR2 as YSLEER. The V end lost 0 bases, the J end lost 0 bases, and 12 bases lay between the germline ends. The CDR3 runs to 18 residues.

This clonotype came up a few times. The V gene is TRBV20-1, the J gene TRBJ2-7, with 10 bases fitting TRBD2. The trim removed 4 bases at V and 5 bases at J, leaving 8 bases unmatched. This CDR3 is built from 14 residues. The germline V gene has CDR1 DFQATT and CDR2 SNEGSKA (reference sequence). The CDR3 bases are TGCAGTGCTACTACGGGACTAGCGAGGAACGAGCAGTACTTC. This sequence encodes CSATTGLARNEQYF.

This clonotype was seen at least ten times. V is TRBV7-9 and J is TRBJ2-3; D may correspond to TRBD1 or TRBD2 (5 bases each). V shed 1 base and J shed 0 bases, with 5 bases lying between them. This CDR3 has 14 amino acids. From germline, CDR1 is SEHNR and CDR2 FQNEAQ (reference sequence). The CDR3 DNA sequence: TGTGCCAGCAGCTTAGGGGACAGCACAGATACGCAGTATTTT. This encodes CASSLGDSTDTQYF.

This clonotype occurred many times. This chain connects TRBV5-5 to TRBJ2-7; the match to TRBD1 covers 11 bases. Germline values: CDR1 SGHKS, CDR2 YYEKEE (reference sequence). The CDR3 extends over 15 amino acids. After removal of 0 bases from V and 7 bases from J, the junction contained 6 bases not matched to a gene. CDR3 residues: CASSLVGTGGEEQYF. CDR3 DNA sequence: TGTGCCAGCAGCTTGGTCGGGACAGGGGGGGAAGAGCAGTACTTC.

This clonotype has a count of ten or more. V and J are TRBV6-5 and TRBJ1-4, with TRBD1 matching 8 bases. With 2 bases clipped from V and 8 bases from J, the junction kept 4 bases outside the gene matches. Germline V gene sequence: CDR1 MNHEY, CDR2 SVGAGI. This CDR3 comprises 14 residues. Written as DNA, the CDR3 is TGTGCCAGCAGTTACACAGGGGGAGGGGAAAAACTGTTTTTT. Translation gives CASSYTGGGEKLFF.

There are a few counts of this clonotype. V gene TRBV2 combines with J gene TRBJ2-7, with a tentative D call TRBD1 (5 bases). Germline V gene data show CDR1 as SNHLY and CDR2 as FYNNEI. CDR3 length: 14 residues. V shed 6 bases and J shed 3 bases, with 15 bases lying between them. DNA of the CDR3: TGTGCCAGCAGCTTTTCTCAGGGAAACTACGAGCAGTACTTC. This gives the protein CASSFSQGNYEQYF.

V and J are TRBV23-1 and TRBJ2-1; D unclear. TRBV23-1 is recorded as an ORF, its role being uncertain. The CDR3 contains 14 residues. Trimming stripped 4 bases from V and 4 bases from J, with 11 bases between. CDR3 amino acids: CASSPSAAYNEQFF. The CDR3 DNA reads as TGCGCCAGCAGTCCCTCCGCGGCTTACAATGAGCAGTTCTTC.

This clonotype appeared a few times. This chain connects TRBV20-1 to TRBJ2-4; perhaps D is TRBD1 or TRBD2 (5 bases each). CDR3 length equals 14 residues. CDR1 is DFQATT and CDR2 is SNEGSKA in the germline V gene (reference sequence). Between the trimmed V and J ends, which lost 0 bases and 11 bases, there was a span of 17 bases. CDR3 bases: TGCAGTGCTAGAGATCCCATACGACCGGGACTTCAGTACTTC. Its protein is CSARDPIRPGLQYF.

This chain links TRBV6-1 with TRBJ2-6; D is unresolved. The CDR3 loop spans 19 amino acids. Germline V gene sequence: CDR1 MNHNS, CDR2 SASEGT. The ends were cut back, 6 bases at V and 0 bases at J, with 21 bases in the middle. The CDR3 is CASSPGLGRDPSGANVLTF. CDR3 DNA sequence: TGTGCCAGCAGCCCGGGTTTGGGCCGCGATCCCTCTGGGGCCAACGTCCTGACTTTC.

This clonotype was seen more than once but under ten times. The chain links TRBV12-3 or TRBV12-4 to TRBJ1-3; 9 nucleotides line up with TRBD1. Trimming at V came to 6 bases and at J to 0 bases, leaving 3 bases not matched to a gene. This CDR3 has 15 residues. Here the CDR3 DNA reads TGTGCCAGCAGCACAGGGGGCCGCTCTGGAAACACCATATATTTT. Translation: CASSTGGRSGNTIYF.

This clonotype was observed at least ten times. The gene calls are TRBV5-1 and TRBJ2-3; 8 bases align to TRBD2. The V and J ends lost 1 base and 2 bases, in that order; junction bases with no gene match: 6. Germline V gives CDR1 SGHRS, CDR2 YFSETQ. This CDR3 region has 16 residues. The chain's CDR3 is CASSLKSGSPTDTQYF. The DNA of the CDR3 is TGCGCCAGCAGCTTGAAGAGCGGGAGCCCCACAGATACGCAGTATTTT.

With respect to this clonotype: A read error may explain this, as a much larger clone is one base away. The chain joins TRBV12-3 or TRBV12-4 to TRBJ2-7, with TRBD2 identical over 11 bases. This CDR3 has 14 amino acids. The CDR3 loop reads CASRSGLAAYEEYF. For the CDR3, the DNA is TGTGCCAGCAGATCGGGACTAGCGGCTTACGAGGAGTACTTC.

This clonotype appeared many times. The chain combines TRBV6-2 or TRBV6-3 with TRBJ2-6, with unresolved D. In germline, CDR1 is MNHEY, CDR2 SVGEGT. CDR3 size: 17 residues. V was clipped by 1 base and J by 4 bases, with 14 bases between them. In DNA, the CDR3 is TGTGCCAGCAGTTACTATTCGAAGGGATCCGGGGCCAACGTCCTGACTTTC. It yields the protein CASSYYSKGSGANVLTF.

This clonotype was counted at least ten times. The chain joins TRBV5-1 to TRBJ2-2; D unresolved. V dropped 1 base and J dropped 1 base, with 11 bases sitting between them. In germline, CDR1 is SGHRS, CDR2 YFSETQ. This CDR3 has 16 amino acids. The DNA for the CDR3 is TGCGCCAGCAGCTTGACCTTTCGACAGAACACCGGGGAGCTGTTTTTT. Its translation: CASSLTFRQNTGELFF.

This chain joins TRBV5-4 and TRBJ2-3; D gene uncertain. Germline CDR1 is SGHNT and CDR2 is YYREEE (reference sequence). V lost 0 bases, J lost 2 bases, and 13 bases lay in between. The CDR3 totals 16 residues. CDR3 in amino acids: CASSLAFQPFTDTQYF. CDR3 in DNA: TGTGCCAGCAGCTTGGCTTTCCAGCCCTTCACAGATACGCAGTATTTT. Supplemented by reference TRBV5-4 and TRBJ2-3, the full variable domain reads ETGVTQSPTHLIKTRGQQVTLRCSSQSGHNTVSWYQQALGQGPQFIFQYYREEENGRGNFPPRFSGLQFPNYSSELNVNALELDDSALYLCASSLAFQPFTDTQYFGPGTRLTVL.

This clonotype was detected ten times or more. The chain employs TRBV7-2 and TRBJ1-5, with D possibly TRBD1 on 6 matching bases. Germline V gene data show CDR1 as SGHTA and CDR2 as FQGNSA. V lost 5 bases to trimming and J lost 0 bases, with 29 bases between them. This CDR3 comprises 21 residues. CDR3 in DNA: TGTGCCAGCAGCGCTTTTTTCTTCTCCGGGACACGGGGTGATAGCAATCAGCCCCAGCATTTT. Amino acids: CASSAFFFSGTRGDSNQPQHF.

This clonotype occurred many times. The chain is built from TRBV12-3 or TRBV12-4 and TRBJ2-7; the D is unclear. Trimming took 7 bases from V and 7 from J, leaving 14 bases between them. This CDR3 has 12 amino acids. CDR3 protein: CASTPITREQYF. In nucleotides, the CDR3 is TGTGCCAGCACCCCCATTACACGGGAGCAGTACTTC.

This clonotype was detected many times. The V and J genes are TRBV7-9 and TRBJ2-3; tentative D call: TRBD2 (5 bases). Germline lookup yields CDR1 SEHNR and CDR2 FQNEAQ (reference sequence). The CDR3 is 14 amino acids. V was pared by 5 bases and J by 3 bases, with 12 bases between. The CDR3 DNA sequence: TGTGCCAGCAGCCATCAGAGAGGGACAGATACGCAGTATTTT. Amino acid sequence: CASSHQRGTDTQYF.

The chain uses TRBV5-6 and TRBJ2-5, with D perhaps TRBD1 (6 bases). Germline V gene sequence: CDR1 SGHDT, CDR2 YYEEEE. Trimming took 7 bases from V and 0 from J, leaving 10 bases between them. CDR3 length: 13 residues. Here the CDR3 reads CASGRGHQETQYF. DNA of the CDR3: TGTGCCAGCGGCAGGGGACACCAAGAGACCCAGTACTTC. Filled out from reference TRBV5-6 and TRBJ2-5, the complete variable domain reads DAGVTQSPTHLIKTRGQQVTLRCSPKSGHDTVSWYQQALGQGPQFIFQYYEEEERQRGNFPDRFSGHQFPNYSSELNVNALLLGDSALYLCASGRGHQETQYFGPGTRLLVL.

The sample holds many counts of this clonotype. The chain is built from TRBV5-1 and TRBJ2-1; D remains unclear. V lost 4 bases to trimming and J lost 10 bases, with 15 bases between them. Germline V gene lookup returns CDR1 SGHRS and CDR2 YFSETQ. The CDR3 runs to 13 residues. DNA of the CDR3: TGCGCCAGCAGCCACGAACCAGGAACAGAGCAGTTCTTC. Encoded protein: CASSHEPGTEQFF.